These T cell receptor beta chains were read from a single sample in a study of T cell responses to AZD1222 COVID-19 vaccine. Clones were read by immunoSEQ multiplex PCR, and TCRdb kept only the in-frame ones, dropping some. The sample contains about 130,000 clones, just over 90% of which appear only once. The sequencing here drew on peripheral blood, taken 28 days after the second AZD1222 dose. The source of these receptors is an adult who received the AZD1222 COVID-19 vaccine. The CDR3 runs from the conserved cysteine through the conserved F or W. The D gene is left open where the match is weak. Size values are once, few and many counts, or a class for expanded clones, and some rows have none.

j_gene	len	d_gene	v_gene	abundance	CDR3nt	CDR3aa
TRBJ1-2	14	TRBD1	TRBV2	.	TGTGCCAGCAGTTACGGGACAGTATCTTATGGCTACACCTTC	CASSYGTVSYGYTF
TRBJ2-7	14	TRBD2	TRBV6-2/TRBV6-3	.	TGTGCCAGCAGTTACGGGACTAGCGCCTACGAGCAGTACTTC	CASSYGTSAYEQYF
TRBJ2-7	14	TRBD1	TRBV19	once	TGTGCCAGTAGTCCGGGACAGGGGGCGGACGAGCAGTACTTC	CASSPGQGADEQYF
TRBJ2-7	14	.	TRBV10-3	.	TGTGCCATCAAGAACAGGTCAGGAACCTACGAGCAGTACTTC	CAIKNRSGTYEQYF
TRBJ1-5	9	.	TRBV21-1	.	TGTGCCAGCAGTCAGCCCCAGCATTTT	CASSQPQHF
TRBJ2-7	15	.	TRBV11-2	.	TGTGCCAGCAGCTTTTTGCGGACCACTCGCTACGAGCAGTACTTC	CASSFLRTTRYEQYF
TRBJ2-1	17	TRBD2	TRBV5-1	.	TGCGCCAGCAGCTTGAGACTAGCGGGAGGGTACTACAATGAGCAGTTCTTC	CASSLRLAGGYYNEQFF
TRBJ1-1	13	.	TRBV7-3	.	TGTGCCAGCAGCTCCGGAGGAAACACTGAAGCTTTCTTT	CASSSGGNTEAFF
TRBJ1-1	15	TRBD1	TRBV28	.	TGTGCCAGCAGTTCACCACAGGGGGAAAACACTGAAGCTTTCTTT	CASSSPQGENTEAFF
TRBJ2-6	13	.	TRBV18	.	TGTGCCAGCTCACAGTCCACTCTTACACATAAGACTTTC	CASSQSTLTHKTF
TRBJ2-2	15	TRBD2	TRBV3-1/TRBV3-2	.	TGTGCCAGCAGGAAGGGACTAGCGGGGCTCGGGGAGCTGTTTTTT	CASRKGLAGLGELFF
TRBJ2-2	15	TRBD1	TRBV19	.	TGTGCCAGTAGTTTGGGACAGGGGAACACCGGGGAGCTGTTTTTT	CASSLGQGNTGELFF
TRBJ1-4	12	.	TRBV7-8	.	TGTGCCAGCAGCTTAGCTGGGCAACCACTGTTTTTT	CASSLAGQPLFF
TRBJ1-1	15	.	TRBV28	.	TGTGCCAGCAGTCAAAAGGTCCCCGGGGCCACTGAAGCTTTCTTT	CASSQKVPGATEAFF
TRBJ2-7	12	.	TRBV6-5	.	TGTGCCAGCAGAAAGGCGAATCACAGGGATTTCTTC	CASRKANHRDFF
TRBJ2-7	14	.	TRBV5-1	.	TGCGCCAGCACCCTTTCCCAGGGGCTATACGAGCAGTACTTC	CASTLSQGLYEQYF
TRBJ2-7	13	.	TRBV11-2	.	TGTGCCAGCAGCAAGGGCCCCGTATACGAGCAGTACTTC	CASSKGPVYEQYF
TRBJ2-7	15	.	TRBV27	.	TGTGCCAGCAATCGCGCCGGGGCGGACTCCTACGAGCAGTACTTC	CASNRAGADSYEQYF
TRBJ1-1	14	.	TRBV20-1	.	TGCAGTGCTAGTTCACGGTTGGGGAACACTGAAGCTTTCTTT	CSASSRLGNTEAFF
TRBJ2-3	13	.	TRBV5-1	.	TGCGCCAGCAGCTTGGAAGGGACAGATACGCAGTATTTT	CASSLEGTDTQYF
TRBJ2-5	12	.	TRBV29-1	.	TGCAGCGTGAAACAGGTCGAAGAGACCCAGTACTTC	CSVKQVEETQYF
TRBJ1-2	14	TRBD1	TRBV7-8	.	TGTGCCAGCAGCCGAGGGACAGGGGGCTATGGCTACACCTTC	CASSRGTGGYGYTF
TRBJ1-1	15	TRBD1	TRBV7-3	.	TGTGCCAGCAGCGCATCCGGGACAGGGGGCTTGCAGGCTTTCTTT	CASSASGTGGLQAFF
TRBJ1-3	16	.	TRBV19	.	TGTGCCAGTAGTATAGTACGGGGCTTCTCTGGAAACACCATATATTTT	CASSIVRGFSGNTIYF
TRBJ2-3	15	TRBD2	TRBV11-1	once	TGTGCCAGCAGCGCGAGGACTAGCGGCACAGATACGCAGTATTTT	CASSARTSGTDTQYF